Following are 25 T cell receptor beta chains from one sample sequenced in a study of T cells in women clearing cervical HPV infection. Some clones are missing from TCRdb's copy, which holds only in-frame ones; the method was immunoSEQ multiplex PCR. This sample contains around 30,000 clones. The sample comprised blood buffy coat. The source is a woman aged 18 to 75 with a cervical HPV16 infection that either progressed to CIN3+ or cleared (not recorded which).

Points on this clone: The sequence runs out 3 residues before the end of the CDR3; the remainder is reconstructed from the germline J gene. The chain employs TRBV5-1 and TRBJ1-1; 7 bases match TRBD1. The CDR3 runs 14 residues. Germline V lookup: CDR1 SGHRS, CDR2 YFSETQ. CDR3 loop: CASSLKGTDLGAFF. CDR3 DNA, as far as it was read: TGCGCCAGCAGCTTGAAGGGGACAGACCTTGGT.

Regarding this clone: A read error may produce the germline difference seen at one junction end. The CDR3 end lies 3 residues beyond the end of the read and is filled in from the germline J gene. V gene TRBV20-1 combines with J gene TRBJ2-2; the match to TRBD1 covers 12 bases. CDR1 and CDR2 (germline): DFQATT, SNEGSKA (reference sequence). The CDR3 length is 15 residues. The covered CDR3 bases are TGCAGCGCTAGTCGGGGACAGGGGGCGCCCGGGGAG. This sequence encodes CSASRGQGAPGE. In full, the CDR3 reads CSASRGQGAPGELFF.

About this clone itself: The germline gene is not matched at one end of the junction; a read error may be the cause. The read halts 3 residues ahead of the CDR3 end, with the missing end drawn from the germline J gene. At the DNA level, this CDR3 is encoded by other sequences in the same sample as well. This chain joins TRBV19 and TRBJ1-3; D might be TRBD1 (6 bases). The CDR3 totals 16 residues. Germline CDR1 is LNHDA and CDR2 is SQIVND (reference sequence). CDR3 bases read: TGTGCCAGTAGTCCTTCGACAGGTCCGTCTGGAAACACA. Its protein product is CASSPSTGPSGNT. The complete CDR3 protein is CASSPSTGPSGNTIYF.

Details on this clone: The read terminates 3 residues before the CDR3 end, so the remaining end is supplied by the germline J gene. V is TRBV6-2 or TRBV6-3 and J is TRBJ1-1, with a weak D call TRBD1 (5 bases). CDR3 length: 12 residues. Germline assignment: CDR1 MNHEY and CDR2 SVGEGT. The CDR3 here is CASREGASQAFF. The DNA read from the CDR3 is TGTGCCAGCAGAGAAGGGGCCTCCCAA.

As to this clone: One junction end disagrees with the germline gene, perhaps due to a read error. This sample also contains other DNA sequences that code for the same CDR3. CDR3 DNA (partial): TGTGCCAGCAGCTTAGGGGTCCCCTCTGGAAACACG. Amino acid sequence: CASSLGVPSGNT. The complete CDR3 protein is CASSLGVPSGNTIYF. The rearrangement links TRBV5-6 to TRBJ1-3, with D possibly matching TRBD1 (5 bases). The read halts 3 residues ahead of the CDR3 end, with the missing end drawn from the germline J gene. CDR1 is SGHDT, CDR2 YYEEEE, per germline. This CDR3 region has 15 residues.

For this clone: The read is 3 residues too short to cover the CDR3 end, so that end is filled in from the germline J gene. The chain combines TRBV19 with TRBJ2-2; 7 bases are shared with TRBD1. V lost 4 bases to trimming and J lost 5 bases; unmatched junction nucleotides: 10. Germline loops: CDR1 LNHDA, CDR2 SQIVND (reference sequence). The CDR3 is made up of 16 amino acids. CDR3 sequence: CASSNLLRGPTGELFF. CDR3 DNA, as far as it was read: TGTGCCAGTAGTAATTTGCTAAGGGGGCCTACCGGGGAG.

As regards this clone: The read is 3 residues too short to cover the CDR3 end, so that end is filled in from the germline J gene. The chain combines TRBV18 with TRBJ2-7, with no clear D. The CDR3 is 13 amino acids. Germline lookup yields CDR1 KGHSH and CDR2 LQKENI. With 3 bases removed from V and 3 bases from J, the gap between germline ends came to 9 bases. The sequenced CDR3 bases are TGTGCCAGCTCACCGACAAGAATCTACGAG. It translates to CASSPTRIYE. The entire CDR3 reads CASSPTRIYEQYF.

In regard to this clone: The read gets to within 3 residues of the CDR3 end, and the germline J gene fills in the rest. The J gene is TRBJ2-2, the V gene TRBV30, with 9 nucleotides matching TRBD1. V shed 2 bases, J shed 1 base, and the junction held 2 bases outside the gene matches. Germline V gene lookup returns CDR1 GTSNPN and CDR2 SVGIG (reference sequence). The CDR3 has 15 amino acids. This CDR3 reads CAWSWGQGNTGELFF. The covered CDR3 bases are TGTGCCTGGAGTTGGGGACAGGGGAACACCGGGGAG.

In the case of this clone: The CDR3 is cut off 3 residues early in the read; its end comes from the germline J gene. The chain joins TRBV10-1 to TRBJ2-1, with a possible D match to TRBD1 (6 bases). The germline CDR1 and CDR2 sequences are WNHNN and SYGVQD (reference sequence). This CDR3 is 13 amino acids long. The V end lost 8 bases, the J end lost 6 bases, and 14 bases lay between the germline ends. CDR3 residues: CASSGQRGNEQFF. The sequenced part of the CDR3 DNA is TGCGCCAGCTCAGGACAGAGAGGCAATGAG.

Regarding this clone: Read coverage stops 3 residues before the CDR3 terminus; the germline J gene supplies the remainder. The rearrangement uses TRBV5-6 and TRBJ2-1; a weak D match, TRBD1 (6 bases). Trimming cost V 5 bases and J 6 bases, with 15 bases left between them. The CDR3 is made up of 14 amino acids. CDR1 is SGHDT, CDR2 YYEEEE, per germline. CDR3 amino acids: CASRPGTNPNEQFF. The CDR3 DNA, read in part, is TGTGCCAGCAGACCCGGGACAAACCCCAATGAG.

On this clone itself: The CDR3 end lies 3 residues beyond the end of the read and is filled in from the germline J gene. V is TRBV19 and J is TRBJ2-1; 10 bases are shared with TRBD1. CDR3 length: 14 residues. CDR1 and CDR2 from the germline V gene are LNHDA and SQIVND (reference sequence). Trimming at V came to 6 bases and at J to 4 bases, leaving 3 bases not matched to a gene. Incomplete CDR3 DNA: TGTGCCAGTAGGGACAGGGGGGAATACAATGAG. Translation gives CASRDRGEYNE. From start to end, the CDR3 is CASRDRGEYNEQFF. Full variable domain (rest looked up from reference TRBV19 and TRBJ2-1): DGGITQSPKYLFRKEGQNVTLSCEQNLNHDAMYWYRQDPGQGLRLIYYSQIVNDFQKGDIAEGYSVSREKKESFPLTVTSAQKNPTAFYLCASRDRGEYNEQFFGPGTRLTVL.

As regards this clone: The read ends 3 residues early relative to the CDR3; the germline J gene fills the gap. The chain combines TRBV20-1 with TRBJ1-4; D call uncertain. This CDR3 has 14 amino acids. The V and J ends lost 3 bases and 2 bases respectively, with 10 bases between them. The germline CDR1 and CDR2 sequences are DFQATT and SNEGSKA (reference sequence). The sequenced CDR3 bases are TGCAGTGCTAGTCGAGGCAGGACTAATGAAAAA. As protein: CSASRGRTNEK. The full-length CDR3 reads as CSASRGRTNEKLFF.

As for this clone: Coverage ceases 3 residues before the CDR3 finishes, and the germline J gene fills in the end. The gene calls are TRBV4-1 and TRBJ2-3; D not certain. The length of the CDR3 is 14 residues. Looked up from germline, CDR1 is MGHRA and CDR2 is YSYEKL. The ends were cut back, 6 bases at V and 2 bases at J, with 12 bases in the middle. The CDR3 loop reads CASRAGFPTDTQYF. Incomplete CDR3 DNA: TGCGCCAGCAGGGCAGGCTTCCCCACAGATACG.

The CDR3 sequence is CAWSVNGGRNNEQFF. Partial CDR3 DNA: TGTGCCTGGAGTGTAAATGGGGGCCGGAACAATGAG. The rearrangement uses TRBV30 and TRBJ2-1, with D maybe TRBD1 (6 bases). The read finishes 3 residues shy of the CDR3 end, and the germline J gene is used to complete it. Germline CDR1 reads GTSNPN; CDR2 reads SVGIG (reference sequence). V shed 0 bases and J shed 5 bases, with 14 bases lying between them. This CDR3 has 15 amino acids.

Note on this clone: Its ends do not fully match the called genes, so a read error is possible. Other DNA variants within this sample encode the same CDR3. The CDR3 protein is CASRPTRTGGAGNTIYF. Incomplete CDR3 DNA: TGCGCCAGCAGACCTACGAGGACAGGGGGTGCAGGAAACACA. The V gene is TRBV5-1, the J gene TRBJ1-3; 10 bases match TRBD1. The read finishes 3 residues shy of the CDR3 end, and the germline J gene is used to complete it. The CDR3 extends over 17 amino acids. The V gene's germline CDR1 is SGHRS and CDR2 YFSETQ.

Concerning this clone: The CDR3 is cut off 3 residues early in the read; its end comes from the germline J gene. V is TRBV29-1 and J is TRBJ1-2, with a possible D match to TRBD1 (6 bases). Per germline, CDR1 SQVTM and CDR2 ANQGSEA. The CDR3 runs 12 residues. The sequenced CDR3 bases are TGCAGCGTGGGGACACAGGGCAGGAGC. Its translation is CSVGTQGRS. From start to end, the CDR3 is CSVGTQGRSYTF. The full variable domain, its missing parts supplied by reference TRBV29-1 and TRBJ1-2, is SAVISQKPSRDICQRGTSLTIQCQVDSQVTMMFWYRQQPGQSLTLIATANQGSEATYESGFVIDKFPISRPNLTFSTLTVSNMSPEDSSIYLCSVGTQGRSYTFGSGTRLTVV.

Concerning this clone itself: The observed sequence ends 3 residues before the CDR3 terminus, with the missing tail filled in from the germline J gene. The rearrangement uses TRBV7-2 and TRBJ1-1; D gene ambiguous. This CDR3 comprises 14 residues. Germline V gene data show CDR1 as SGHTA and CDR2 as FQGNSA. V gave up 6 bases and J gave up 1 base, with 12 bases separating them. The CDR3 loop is CASSLRAKNTEAFF. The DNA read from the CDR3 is TGTGCCAGCAGTCTTAGGGCGAAGAACACTGAA. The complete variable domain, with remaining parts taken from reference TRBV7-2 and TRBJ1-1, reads GAGVSQSPSNKVTEKGKDVELRCDPISGHTALYWYRQSLGQGLEFLIYFQGNSAPDKSGLPSDRFSAERTGGSVSTLTIQRTQQEDSAVYLCASSLRAKNTEAFFGQGTRLTVV.

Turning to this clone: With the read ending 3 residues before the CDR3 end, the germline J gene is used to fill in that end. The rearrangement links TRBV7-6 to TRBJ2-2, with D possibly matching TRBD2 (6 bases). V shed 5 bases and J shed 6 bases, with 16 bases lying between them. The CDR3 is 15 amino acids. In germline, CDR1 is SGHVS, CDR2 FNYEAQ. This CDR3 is CASSPLGRTAGELFF. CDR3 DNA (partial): TGTGCCAGCAGCCCCCTAGGGAGGACTGCCGGGGAG.

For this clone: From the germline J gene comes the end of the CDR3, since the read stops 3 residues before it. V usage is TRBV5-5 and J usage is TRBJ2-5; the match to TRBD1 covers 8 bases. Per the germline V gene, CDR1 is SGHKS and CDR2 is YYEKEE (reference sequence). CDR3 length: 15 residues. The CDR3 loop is CASSLSRQGANTQYF. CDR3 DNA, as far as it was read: TGTGCCAGCAGCTTGAGCCGGCAGGGGGCTAATACC.

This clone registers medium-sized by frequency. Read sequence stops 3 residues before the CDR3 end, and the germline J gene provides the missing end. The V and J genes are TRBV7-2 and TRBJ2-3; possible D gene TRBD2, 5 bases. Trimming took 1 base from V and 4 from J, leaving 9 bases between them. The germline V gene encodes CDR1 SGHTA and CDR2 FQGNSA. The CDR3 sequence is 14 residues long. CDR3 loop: CASSLVRAADTQYF. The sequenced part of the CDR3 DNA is TGTGCCAGCAGCTTAGTCAGAGCGGCAGATACG.

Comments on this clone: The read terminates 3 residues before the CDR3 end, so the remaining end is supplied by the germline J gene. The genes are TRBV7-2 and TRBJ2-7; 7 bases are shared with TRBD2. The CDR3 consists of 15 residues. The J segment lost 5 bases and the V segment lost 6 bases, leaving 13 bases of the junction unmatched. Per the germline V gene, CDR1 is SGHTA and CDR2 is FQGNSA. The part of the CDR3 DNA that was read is TGTGCCAGCAGGAAACGGGGGGTTTATACGCACGAG. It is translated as CASRKRGVYTHE. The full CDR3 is CASRKRGVYTHEQYF.

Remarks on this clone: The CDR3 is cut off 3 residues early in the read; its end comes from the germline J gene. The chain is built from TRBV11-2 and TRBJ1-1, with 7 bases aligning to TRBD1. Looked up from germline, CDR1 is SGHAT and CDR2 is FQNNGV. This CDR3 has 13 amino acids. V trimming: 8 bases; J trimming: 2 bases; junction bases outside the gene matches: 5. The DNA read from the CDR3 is TGTGCCAGCGGGAGGGGGCTCAACACTGAA. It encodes CASGRGLNTE. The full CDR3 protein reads CASGRGLNTEAFF. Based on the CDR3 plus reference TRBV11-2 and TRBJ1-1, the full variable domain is EAGVAQSPRYKIIEKRQSVAFWCNPISGHATLYWYQQILGQGPKLLIQFQNNGVVDDSQLPKDRFSAERLKGVDSTLKIQPAKLEDSAVYLCASGRGLNTEAFFGQGTRLTVV.

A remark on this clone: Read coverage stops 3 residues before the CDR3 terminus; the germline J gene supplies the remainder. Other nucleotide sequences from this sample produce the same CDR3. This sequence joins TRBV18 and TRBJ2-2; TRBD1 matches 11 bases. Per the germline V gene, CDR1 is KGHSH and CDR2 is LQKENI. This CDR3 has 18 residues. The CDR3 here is CASSPRGGTGGINEKLFF. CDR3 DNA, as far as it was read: TGTGCCAGCTCCCCCCGCGGCGGGACAGGGGGGATTAATGAAAAG.

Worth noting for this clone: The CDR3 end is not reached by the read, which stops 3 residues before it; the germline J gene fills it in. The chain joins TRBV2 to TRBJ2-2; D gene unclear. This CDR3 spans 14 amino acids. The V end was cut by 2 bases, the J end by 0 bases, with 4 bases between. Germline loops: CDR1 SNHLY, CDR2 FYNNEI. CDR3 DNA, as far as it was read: TGTGCCAGCAGTGAACCGGCGAACACCGGGGAG. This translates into CASSEPANTGE. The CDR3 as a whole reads CASSEPANTGELFF.

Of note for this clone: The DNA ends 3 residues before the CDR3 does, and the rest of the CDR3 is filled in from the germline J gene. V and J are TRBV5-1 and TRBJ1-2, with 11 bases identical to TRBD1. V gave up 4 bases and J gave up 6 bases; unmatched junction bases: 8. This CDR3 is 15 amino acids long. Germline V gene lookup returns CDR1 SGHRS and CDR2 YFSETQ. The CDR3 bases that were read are TGCGCCAGCAGCAACCGGACAGGGGGCGCTGATGGC. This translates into CASSNRTGGADG. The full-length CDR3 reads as CASSNRTGGADGYTF.